One and the same sample provided the 17 T cell receptor beta chains below, sequenced in a study of blood T cell repertoires in COVID-19. Method: immunoSEQ multiplex PCR; TCRdb's copy keeps in-frame clones and lacks some. The top ten hold roughly a tenth of the sample, which has 70,000 or so clones, about nine tenths seen once. The sequenced material came from peripheral blood. The receptor set was obtained from a man in his 70s with active or convalescent COVID-19.

The genes are TRBV28 and TRBJ1-2; weak D call: TRBD1 (6 bases). V was shortened by 4 bases and J by 7 bases, with 19 bases between the two germline ends. In germline, CDR1 is MDHEN, CDR2 SYDVKM. The CDR3 sequence is 15 residues long. The CDR3 sequence is CASSYPSGGHGGYTF. As DNA, the CDR3 is TGTGCCAGCAGTTACCCCAGCGGGGGGCATGGTGGCTACACCTTC.

J is TRBJ1-5 and V is TRBV19; 12 positions match TRBD1. The V gene's germline CDR1 is LNHDA and CDR2 SQIVND (reference sequence). This CDR3 has 16 residues. After removal of 7 bases from V and 2 bases from J, the junction contained 6 bases not matched to a gene. The CDR3, as DNA: TGTGCCAGTACCGGGACAGGGGGCTTTGGCAATCAGCCCCAGCATTTT. It specifies CASTGTGGFGNQPQHF.

The chain has TRBV5-1 and TRBJ2-7; D is unresolved. Trimming stripped 4 bases from V and 2 bases from J, with 13 bases between. Germline V gene data show CDR1 as SGHRS and CDR2 as YFSETQ. The CDR3 extends over 14 amino acids. CDR3 residues: CASSTTGSTYEQYF. CDR3 nucleotides: TGCGCCAGCAGCACAACCGGGTCTACCTACGAGCAGTACTTC.

The chain carries TRBV15 and TRBJ1-1, with 8 bases aligning to TRBD1. The CDR3 extends over 15 amino acids. V gave up 1 base and J gave up 11 bases; unmatched junction bases: 12. CDR1 is LNHNV and CDR2 is YYDKDF in the germline V gene (reference sequence). The CDR3 reads CATSRGVSMTGAAFF. The CDR3 DNA sequence: TGTGCCACCAGCAGAGGGGTTTCGATGACAGGGGCGGCTTTCTTT.

The chain is built from TRBV3-1 (or the pseudogene TRBV3-2) and TRBJ2-7, with TRBD1 as a possible D gene (5 bases). Germline V gene lookup returns CDR1 LGHDT and CDR2 YNNKEL (reference sequence). CDR3 size: 14 residues. V lost 3 bases and J 2 bases, leaving 11 bases between the germline ends. The chain's CDR3 is CASSHGQGAYEQYF. The CDR3 nucleotides read TGTGCCAGCAGCCATGGGCAGGGCGCCTACGAGCAGTACTTC.

The chain is built from TRBV24-1 and TRBJ1-2, with a weak D call TRBD1 (5 bases). The V end was cut by 4 bases, the J end by 4 bases, with 12 bases between. Germline-derived CDR1 and CDR2 are KGHDR and SFDVKD. The CDR3 is 14 residues long. The CDR3: CATSDTGLSYGYTF. CDR3 bases: TGTGCCACCAGTGACACGGGACTGAGCTATGGCTACACCTTC.

The rearrangement links TRBV27 to TRBJ1-2; 12 bases line up with TRBD1. The CDR3 totals 18 residues. Losses at the gene ends were 4 bases for V and 7 bases for J; bases not matched to a gene: 16. Germline V CDR1 and CDR2: MNHEY, SMNVEV (reference sequence). CDR3 loop: CASSYKSPGQGAGGGYTF. In DNA form, the CDR3 reads TGTGCCAGCAGTTATAAATCCCCGGGACAGGGGGCAGGAGGTGGCTACACCTTC.

In nucleotides, the CDR3 is TGTGCCAGTAGCAGGGCACCCTACAATGAGCAGTTCTTC. Its protein product is CASSRAPYNEQFF. The chain uses TRBV19 and TRBJ2-1; D is possibly TRBD1 (5 bases). CDR3 size: 13 residues. Trimming pared 6 bases from V and 2 bases from J, leaving 8 bases between. From germline, CDR1 is LNHDA and CDR2 SQIVND (reference sequence).

This clone came up a few times. This chain links TRBV6-5 with TRBJ2-7, with TRBD2 matching 9 bases. The germline V gene encodes CDR1 MNHEY and CDR2 SVGAGI. J lost 2 bases, V lost 5 bases, and 4 bases had no gene match. This CDR3 has 14 residues. This chain's CDR3 is CASSHRLAAYEQYF. The DNA for the CDR3 is TGTGCCAGCAGTCACCGACTAGCGGCCTACGAGCAGTACTTC.

This rearrangement joins TRBV28 to TRBJ2-3, with a weak D call TRBD1 (5 bases). This CDR3 spans 15 amino acids. The V gene's germline CDR1 is MDHEN and CDR2 SYDVKM. Trimming took 3 bases from V and 5 from J, leaving 15 bases between them. CDR3 loop: CASSFRRLRGDTQYF. Here the CDR3 DNA reads TGTGCCAGCAGTTTTCGGCGATTAAGGGGAGATACGCAGTATTTT. Combining the CDR3 with reference TRBV28 and TRBJ2-3 gives the whole variable domain DVKVTQSSRYLVKRTGEKVFLECVQDMDHENMFWYRQDPGLGLRLIYFSYDVKMKEKGDIPEGYSVSREKKERFSLILESASTNQTSMYLCASSFRRLRGDTQYFGPGTRLTVL.

The gene calls are TRBV11-2 and TRBJ2-7; D possibly corresponds to TRBD1 (6 bases). Trimming shortened V by 6 bases and J by 3 bases, and 15 bases separated the two germline ends. There are 14 residues in the CDR3. Germline CDR1 is SGHAT and CDR2 is FQNNGV. Here the CDR3 reads CASSPDRLYYEQYF. The CDR3 DNA follows: TGTGCCAGCAGTCCAGACAGGTTATACTACGAGCAGTACTTC. Together with reference TRBV11-2 and TRBJ2-7, the CDR3 gives the full variable domain: EAGVAQSPRYKIIEKRQSVAFWCNPISGHATLYWYQQILGQGPKLLIQFQNNGVVDDSQLPKDRFSAERLKGVDSTLKIQPAKLEDSAVYLCASSPDRLYYEQYFGPGTRLTVT.

V and J are TRBV6-6 and TRBJ2-5; 7 nucleotides align to TRBD2. This CDR3 is 17 amino acids long. Germline V gene lookup returns CDR1 MNHNY and CDR2 SVGAGI (reference sequence). V shed 5 bases and J 4 bases; nucleotides not matched to a gene: 16. The chain's CDR3 is CASSPTPGRASIETQYF. CDR3 sequence (DNA): TGTGCCAGCAGTCCGACTCCGGGGAGGGCCTCTATAGAGACCCAGTACTTC.

This chain uses TRBV25-1 with TRBJ2-1, with D maybe TRBD2 (6 bases). Trimming shortened V by 10 bases and J by 4 bases, and 17 bases separated the two germline ends. The germline V gene encodes CDR1 MGHDK and CDR2 SYGVNS. The CDR3 covers 14 residues. This CDR3 reads CATNGGKLYNEQFF. In DNA form, the CDR3 reads TGTGCCACTAATGGGGGGAAATTATACAATGAGCAGTTCTTC.

V and J are TRBV7-2 and TRBJ2-7; TRBD1 is a possible D gene (6 bases). Germline values: CDR1 SGHTA, CDR2 FQGNSA. The V gene lost 5 bases and the J gene lost 4 bases, with 18 bases spanning the gap. There are 15 residues in the CDR3. Written as DNA, the CDR3 is TGTGCCAGCAGCCAGAGGAAGGGGGTGAGGTACGAGCAGTACTTC. It encodes CASSQRKGVRYEQYF. The whole variable domain, filled in from reference TRBV7-2 and TRBJ2-7, reads GAGVSQSPSNKVTEKGKDVELRCDPISGHTALYWYRQSLGQGLEFLIYFQGNSAPDKSGLPSDRFSAERTGGSVSTLTIQRTQQEDSAVYLCASSQRKGVRYEQYFGPGTRLTVT.

The gene calls are TRBV4-1 and TRBJ1-6; TRBD1 might be the D (6 bases). This CDR3 has 15 residues. The V end was cut by 2 bases, the J end by 7 bases, with 12 bases between. Germline CDR1 MGHRA, CDR2 YSYEKL. CDR3 DNA: TGCGCCAGCAGCCAATCCCCACAGGGAAATTCACCCCTCCACTTT. The encoded protein is CASSQSPQGNSPLHF.

The rearrangement joins TRBV6-5 to TRBJ2-1; D is perhaps TRBD1 (6 bases). The CDR3 is 11 residues long. The V gene's germline CDR1 is MNHEY and CDR2 SVGAGI. The CDR3 protein is CATAGDNEQFF. The CDR3 nucleotides are TGTGCAACAGCAGGGGACAATGAGCAGTTCTTC.

This clone was found once. The rearrangement uses TRBV15 and TRBJ2-1; 12 bases align to TRBD1. Germline trimming cut 0 bases from V and 9 bases from J; bases unmatched to any gene: 6. The CDR3 is 16 amino acids. In germline, CDR1 is LNHNV, CDR2 YYDKDF (reference sequence). The CDR3 region is CATSRDAGTGGIEQFF. The CDR3 DNA sequence: TGTGCCACCAGCAGAGATGCGGGGACAGGGGGCATTGAGCAGTTCTTC. The whole variable domain, remainder taken from reference TRBV15 and TRBJ2-1, is DAMVIQNPRYQVTQFGKPVTLSCSQTLNHNVMYWYQQKSSQAPKLLFHYYDKDFNNEADTPDNFQSRRPNTSFCFLDIRSPGLGDTAMYLCATSRDAGTGGIEQFFGPGTRLTVL.